This T cell receptor (beta chain) was recovered during a study of T cells in Graves' hyperthyroidism and ophthalmopathy. About the research overall: The blood sample was taken at first diagnosis, before treatment began.

Study-level findings and limits: Onset of ophthalmopathy came a median roughly 6.4 months after the model predicted it.

Deletions cut 7 bases from V and 3 bases from J, with 12 bases between. The CDR3 is 14 amino acids. The V gene's germline CDR1 is MNHNS and CDR2 SASEGT. As for this clonotype: What it binds is unknown.

Amplification targeted TCR beta CDR3 regions from RNA transcripts. The TCR CDR3 first-round RT-PCR relied on the HTBI primer set. TCRdb fed the multiplex PCR reads into MiXCR, producing one record per CDR3 protein. The sample has 600,000 or so distinct CDR3 sequences, more than 13% seen once. This receptor was taken from a woman younger than 30 with Graves' ophthalmopathy. This sequence joins TRBV6-1 and TRBJ2-2; D call uncertain. Sequenced input: blood. In DNA form, the CDR3 reads TGTGCCAGCACCCCACTACAGTACACCGGGGAGCTGTTTTTT. Translated, it gives CASTPLQYTGELFF.